The entry that follows covers one T cell receptor beta chain sequence. The treatment here: approximately 18 received Ad26.COV2.S at low or high dose, single or two shots; five or six received placebo; per-sample allocation not given. Sampling took place 63 days after the first vaccine or placebo injection. TCRdb keeps only in-frame clones here, not all; method: immunoSEQ multiplex PCR. This sample has around 450,000 clones, with roughly 89% found just once. V lost 8 bases to trimming and J lost 6 bases; unmatched junction nucleotides: 6. The CDR3 is 14 amino acids. Germline V gene data show CDR1 as SNHLY and CDR2 as FYNNEI. The data were taken from a study of Ad26.COV2.S vaccination and SARS-CoV-2 variants. Overall study context: Once or twice, 56 days apart, Ad26.COV2.S was delivered intramuscularly.

The sequence came from a person aged 18-60 years who received the Ad26.COV2.S COVID-19 vaccine or a placebo. The sequences come from peripheral blood, collected in a trial of Ad26.COV2.S vaccine versus placebo. This chain connects TRBV2 to TRBJ1-6; TRBD1 matches 8 bases. The CDR3 sequence is CASGGQGVNSPLHF. CDR3 nucleotide sequence: TGTGCCAGCGGTGGACAGGGAGTTAATTCACCCCTCCACTTT.